One and the same sample provided the 5 T cell receptor beta chains below, sequenced in a study of blood T cell repertoires in COVID-19. Assay used: immunoSEQ multiplex PCR; TCRdb lists only in-frame clones, some missing. Here the sample spans around 310,000 clones, 85% to 90% being singletons. The sample comprised peripheral blood. The source is a woman between 50 and 59 years old with active or convalescent COVID-19.

V and J are TRBV12-5 and TRBJ2-1; the match to TRBD1 covers 9 bases. This CDR3 comprises 15 residues. Germline V CDR1 and CDR2: LGHNT, FRNRAP. Trimming took 6 bases from V and 7 from J; bases not matched to a gene: 10. The CDR3 DNA is TGTGCTAGTGGCACCGGGACAGGGCCGAGGAATGAGCAGTTCTTC. Encoded protein: CASGTGTGPRNEQFF.

The rearrangement joins TRBV28 to TRBJ1-1; no firm D call. The CDR3 is 12 residues long. V shed 5 bases and J shed 6 bases, with 10 bases lying between them. CDR1 and CDR2 (germline): MDHEN, SYDVKM. The CDR3 DNA follows: TGTGCCAGCAGTGGCGGGGATTCTGAAGCTTTCTTT. As protein: CASSGGDSEAFF.

This clone was detected a few times. The V and J genes are TRBV5-4 and TRBJ2-7; the D gene is possibly TRBD1 (5 bases). The V gene's germline CDR1 is SGHNT and CDR2 YYREEE (reference sequence). V lost 4 bases and J lost 3, with 14 bases in between. CDR3 length equals 14 residues. CDR3 protein: CASSPAGRVYEQYF. The CDR3 DNA is TGTGCCAGCAGCCCGGCAGGCAGGGTCTACGAGCAGTACTTC. Filled out from reference TRBV5-4 and TRBJ2-7, the complete variable domain reads ETGVTQSPTHLIKTRGQQVTLRCSSQSGHNTVSWYQQALGQGPQFIFQYYREEENGRGNFPPRFSGLQFPNYSSELNVNALELDDSALYLCASSPAGRVYEQYFGPGTRLTVT.

The J gene is TRBJ2-6, the V gene TRBV28; the match to TRBD1 covers 9 bases. Germline V CDR1 and CDR2: MDHEN, SYDVKM. V lost 8 bases to trimming and J lost 2 bases; unmatched junction nucleotides: 7. CDR3 length: 16 amino acids. The DNA for the CDR3 is TGTGCCAGCGTCACAGGGGGCGCAACTGGGGCCAACGTCCTGACTTTC. It translates to CASVTGGATGANVLTF. Combining the CDR3 with reference TRBV28 and TRBJ2-6 gives the whole variable domain DVKVTQSSRYLVKRTGEKVFLECVQDMDHENMFWYRQDPGLGLRLIYFSYDVKMKEKGDIPEGYSVSREKKERFSLILESASTNQTSMYLCASVTGGATGANVLTFGAGSRLTVL.

This sequence joins TRBV28 and TRBJ2-7, with 7 positions matching TRBD2. This CDR3 region has 18 residues. Per germline, CDR1 MDHEN and CDR2 SYDVKM. Trimming cost V 2 bases and J 5 bases; bases outside gene matches: 18. The CDR3 nucleotides are TGTGCCAGCAGTTTACCCATTTTGGGGGGGGAATTCTACCACGAGCAGTACTTC. Protein product: CASSLPILGGEFYHEQYF. Complete variable domain (other parts from reference TRBV28 and TRBJ2-7): DVKVTQSSRYLVKRTGEKVFLECVQDMDHENMFWYRQDPGLGLRLIYFSYDVKMKEKGDIPEGYSVSREKKERFSLILESASTNQTSMYLCASSLPILGGEFYHEQYFGPGTRLTVT.